This T cell receptor beta chain derives from a study of blood T cell repertoires in COVID-19 (dated by TCRdb to 2019 to 2021). Regarding the research as a whole: Samples covering the acute and convalescent phases of COVID-19 were provided by collaborators in the United States, Italy and Spain. The prospective study material was composed of cDNA or gDNA derived from T cells, B-cell-depleted T cells, or PBMCs. Deeply sampled blood TCRbeta repertoires from subjects exposed to, actively infected with, or recovered from COVID-19 were included in the dataset. The repertoires were released in a freely available public database meant as a resource for research on the immune response to SARS-CoV-2. Samples were obtained from the ongoing ImmuneRACE study (first 160 participants) and from approximately 1,200 subjects provided by 6 global collaborators. Sample metadata almost always included a de-identified subject ID, COVID-19 status, age in years and sex. Where HLA class I and class II types were available, the types were taken from metadata supplied by the sample provider, not from assay-based typing. The research as a whole found: The quantity of clinical and demographic metadata differed by source and by participant and was supplied without curation.

The CDR3, cysteine through phenylalanine, is 13 amino acids long. The DNA shown is the 39-base CDR3, in frame from base 1. The germline ends are 11 bases apart after V is trimmed by 4 bases and J by 5 bases. As encoded in the germline V gene (reference sequence), CDR1 is LNHDA while CDR2 is SQIVND. TCRbeta CDR3 regions were amplified from genomic DNA using the immunoSEQ Assay, a bias-controlled multiplex PCR. Under the source paper's analysis protocol: The number of nucleated cells in each sample was estimated by amplification of reference gene primers within the assay. To quantify the absolute abundance of each unique TCRbeta CDR3 rearrangement, sequence reads were collapsed and filtered. For each sample, productive Simpson clonality was calculated by taking the square root of Simpson's diversity index across productive rearrangements. The table comes from immuneACCESS by way of TCRdb, which keeps in-frame sequences with V and J called. Part of the clones is missing from these tables; in studies checked, under half for an unresolved V gene and the rest for unknown reasons. V and J calls plus clone size are reproduced from that table; the DNA served to infer D and trimming. Counted in this sample were roughly 250,000 clones; around 89% of them appeared once. The leading ten clones occupy about 0.8% of the sample.

Whole blood was collected in K2EDTA tubes by collaborating institutions according to the institutions' own protocols. For TCRbeta analysis, collaborator samples were shipped as frozen whole blood, as isolated PBMCs, or as DNA extracted from either sample type. Concerning this clone itself: The antigen it binds to is not known. Per-nucleotide qualities are absent, and no much larger clonotype sits a single base away.

The sequence was collected from a man between 25 and 39 years old with acute or convalescent COVID-19. In this chain, TRBV19 is recombined with TRBJ1-1, with a weak D call of TRBD1 (5 bases match). Sequenced material: peripheral blood. CDR3 loop: CASSTGRETEAFF. In nucleotides, the sequence is TGTGCCAGTAGTACAGGGAGGGAGACTGAAGCTTTCTTT.